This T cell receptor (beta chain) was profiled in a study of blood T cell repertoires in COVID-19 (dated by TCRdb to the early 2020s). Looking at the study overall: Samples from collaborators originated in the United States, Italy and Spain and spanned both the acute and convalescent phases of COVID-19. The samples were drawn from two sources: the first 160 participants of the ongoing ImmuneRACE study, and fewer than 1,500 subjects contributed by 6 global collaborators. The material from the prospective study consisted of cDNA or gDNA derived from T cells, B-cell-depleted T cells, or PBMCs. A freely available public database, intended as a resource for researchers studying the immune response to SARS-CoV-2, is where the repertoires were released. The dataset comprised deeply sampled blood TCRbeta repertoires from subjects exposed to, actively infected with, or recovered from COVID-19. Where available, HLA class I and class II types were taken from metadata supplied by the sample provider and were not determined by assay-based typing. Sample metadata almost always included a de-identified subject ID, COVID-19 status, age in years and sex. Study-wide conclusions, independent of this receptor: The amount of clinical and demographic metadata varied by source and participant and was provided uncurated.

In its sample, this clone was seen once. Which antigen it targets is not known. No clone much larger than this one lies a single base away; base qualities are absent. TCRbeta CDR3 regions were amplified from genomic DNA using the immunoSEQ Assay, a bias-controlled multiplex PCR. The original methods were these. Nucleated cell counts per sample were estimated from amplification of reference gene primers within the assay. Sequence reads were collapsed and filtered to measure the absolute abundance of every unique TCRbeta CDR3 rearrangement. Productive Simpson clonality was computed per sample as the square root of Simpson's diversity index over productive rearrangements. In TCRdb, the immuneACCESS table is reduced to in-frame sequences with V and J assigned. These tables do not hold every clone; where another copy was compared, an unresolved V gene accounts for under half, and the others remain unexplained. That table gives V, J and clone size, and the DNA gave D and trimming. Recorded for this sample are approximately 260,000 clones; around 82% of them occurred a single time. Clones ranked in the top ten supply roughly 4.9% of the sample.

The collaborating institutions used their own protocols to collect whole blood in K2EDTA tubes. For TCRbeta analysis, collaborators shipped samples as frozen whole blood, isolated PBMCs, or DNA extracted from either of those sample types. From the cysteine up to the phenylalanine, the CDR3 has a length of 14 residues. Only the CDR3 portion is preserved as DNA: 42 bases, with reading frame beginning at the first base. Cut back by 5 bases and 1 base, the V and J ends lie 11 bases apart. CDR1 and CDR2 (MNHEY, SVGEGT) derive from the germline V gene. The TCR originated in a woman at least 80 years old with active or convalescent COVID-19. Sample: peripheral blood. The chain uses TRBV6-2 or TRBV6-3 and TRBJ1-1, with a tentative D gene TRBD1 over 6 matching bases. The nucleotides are TGTGCCAGCAGTGCGGACAGCCAGAACACTGAAGCTTTCTTT. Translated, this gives CASSADSQNTEAFF.